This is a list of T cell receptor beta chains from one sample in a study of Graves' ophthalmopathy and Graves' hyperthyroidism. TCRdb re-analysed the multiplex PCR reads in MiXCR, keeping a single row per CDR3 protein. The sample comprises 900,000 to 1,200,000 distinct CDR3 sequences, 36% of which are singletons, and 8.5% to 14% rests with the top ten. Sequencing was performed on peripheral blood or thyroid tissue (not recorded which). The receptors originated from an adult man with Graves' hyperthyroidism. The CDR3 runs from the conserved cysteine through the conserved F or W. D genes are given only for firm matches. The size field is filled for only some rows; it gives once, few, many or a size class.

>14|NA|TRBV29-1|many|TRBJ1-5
CSVPGIRSNQPQHF
TGCAGCGTTCCCGGCATTCGTAGCAATCAGCCCCAGCATTTT
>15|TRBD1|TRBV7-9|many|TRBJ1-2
CASSLGTGLNYGYTF
TGTGCCAGCAGCTTAGGGACAGGGCTGAACTATGGCTACACCTTC
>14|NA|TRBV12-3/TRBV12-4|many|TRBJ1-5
CASSLTGTGQPQHF
TGTGCCAGCAGTTTAACGGGGACGGGGCAGCCCCAGCATTTT
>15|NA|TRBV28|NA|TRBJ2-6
CASSFVLTGANVLTF
TGTGCCAGCAGTTTTGTGTTGACTGGGGCCAACGTCCTGACTTTC
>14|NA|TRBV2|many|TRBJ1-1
CASTSRGRIIEAFF
TGTGCCAGCACCTCCCGGGGGCGGATAATTGAAGCTTTCTTT
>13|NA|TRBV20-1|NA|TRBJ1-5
CSARAMDINTEHF
TGCAGTGCTAGAGCAATGGACATCAACACGGAGCATTTT
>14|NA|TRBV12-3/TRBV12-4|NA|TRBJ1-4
CASSILSTNEKLFF
TGTGCCAGCTCTATCCTATCAACTAATGAAAAACTGTTTTTT
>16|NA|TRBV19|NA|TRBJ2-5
CASSIDVSRRQETQYF
TGTGCCAGTAGTATAGATGTGTCTAGGAGACAAGAGACCCAGTACTTC
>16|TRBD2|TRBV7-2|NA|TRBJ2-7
CASSLVAGTYNYEQYF
TGTGCCAGCAGCTTAGTAGCGGGGACTTACAACTACGAGCAGTACTTC
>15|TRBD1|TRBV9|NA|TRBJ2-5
CAGTSGDRGGETQYF
TGTGCCGGCACCTCTGGTGACAGGGGAGGTGAGACCCAGTACTTC
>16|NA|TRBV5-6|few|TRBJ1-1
CASSFRGAPFQTEAFF
TGTGCCAGCAGCTTCAGGGGCGCACCTTTTCAAACTGAAGCTTTCTTT
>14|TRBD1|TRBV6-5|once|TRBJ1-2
CASRIRDSLIGYTF
TGTGCCAGCAGGATCCGGGACAGTTTAATCGGCTACACCTTC
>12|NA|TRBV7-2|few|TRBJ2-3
CASSRLADTQYF
TGTGCCAGCAGCCGATTAGCAGATACGCAGTATTTT
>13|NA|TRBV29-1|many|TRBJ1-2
CSIPDRQSYGYTF
TGCAGCATTCCTGACCGGCAAAGCTATGGCTACACCTTC
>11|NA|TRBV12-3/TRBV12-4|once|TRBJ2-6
CASGRANVLTF
TGTGCCAGCGGCAGGGCCAACGTCCTGACTTTC
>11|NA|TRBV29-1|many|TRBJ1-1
CSVEMWSEAFF
TGCAGCGTTGAAATGTGGTCTGAAGCTTTCTTT
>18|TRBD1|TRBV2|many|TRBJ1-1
CASRGTGIQWGMNTEAFF
TGTGCCAGCAGAGGGACAGGGATACAGTGGGGCATGAACACTGAAGCTTTCTTT
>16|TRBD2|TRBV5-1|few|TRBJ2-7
CASSLFLASGIHEQYF
TGCGCCAGCAGCTTGTTTTTGGCTAGCGGGATCCACGAGCAGTACTTC
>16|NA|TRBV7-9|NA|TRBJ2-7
CAGSLTGALGVHEQYF
TGTGCCGGCAGCTTAACCGGGGCCCTTGGGGTCCACGAGCAGTACTTC
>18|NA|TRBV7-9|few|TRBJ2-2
CASSLHHRDSANTGELFF
TGTGCCAGCAGCTTACACCACCGGGATTCGGCGAACACCGGGGAGCTGTTTTTT
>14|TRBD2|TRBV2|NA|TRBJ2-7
CASRPGTKSHEQYF
TGTGCCAGCAGACCCGGGACTAAGTCCCACGAGCAGTACTTC
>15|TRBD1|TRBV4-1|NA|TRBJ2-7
CASSLETGVIHEQYF
TGCGCCAGCAGCCTCGAGACAGGGGTCATCCACGAGCAGTACTTC
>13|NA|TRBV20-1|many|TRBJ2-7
CSASRGRTYEQYF
TGCAGTGCTAGCAGGGGAAGGACCTACGAGCAGTACTTC
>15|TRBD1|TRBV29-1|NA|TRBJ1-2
CSAGTGGPANYGYTF
TGCAGCGCCGGGACAGGGGGCCCAGCTAACTATGGCTACACCTTC
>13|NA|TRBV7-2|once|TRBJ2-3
CASSIGEGDTQYF
TGTGCCAGCAGCATCGGAGAGGGAGATACGCAGTATTTT
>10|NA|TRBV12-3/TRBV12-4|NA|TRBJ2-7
CASRGDEQYF
TGTGCCAGCAGAGGGGACGAGCAGTACTTC
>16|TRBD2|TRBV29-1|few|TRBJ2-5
CSVGLAGGPKQETQYF
TGCAGCGTTGGCTTAGCGGGAGGGCCTAAACAAGAGACCCAGTACTTC
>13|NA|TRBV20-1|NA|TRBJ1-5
CSAIWVLGKPQHF
TGCAGTGCTATCTGGGTCCTCGGAAAGCCCCAGCATTTT
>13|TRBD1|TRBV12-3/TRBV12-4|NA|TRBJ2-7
CASRGTGSHEQYF
TGTGCCAGCAGGGGGACAGGGTCCCACGAGCAGTACTTC
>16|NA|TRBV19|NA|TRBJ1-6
CASSIDVALGTTPLHF
TGTGCCAGTAGTATAGATGTGGCGCTGGGAACTACACCCCTCCACTTT
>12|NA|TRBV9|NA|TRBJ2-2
CASNTGTGELFF
TGTGCCAGCAATACCGGCACCGGGGAGCTGTTTTTT
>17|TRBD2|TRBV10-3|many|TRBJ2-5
CAISEPTGLAGHETQYF
TGTGCCATCAGTGAGCCAACGGGACTAGCCGGTCATGAGACCCAGTACTTC